These T cell receptor beta chains were read from a single sample in a study of identical twins' blood T cells. Using its own MiXCR run on the 5' RACE reads, TCRdb lists one record per CDR3 protein. The sample lists fewer than 450,000 distinct CDR3 sequences, about 28% occurring once. Sequenced: PBMCs. Receptors originate from a woman aged 18-55 years in good health. CDR3s include the opening cysteine and the closing phenylalanine or tryptophan. Each record gives: CDR3 protein, CDR3 DNA, J gene, V gene, clone size, D gene. A D gene is named only where the DNA matches it firmly. Rows may omit the clone size; those that give it use once, few, many or a size class.

CSASPPSGRARQETQYF TGCAGTGCTAGTCCTCCTAGCGGGAGGGCGAGGCAAGAGACCCAGTACTTC TRBJ2-5 TRBV20-1 . TRBD2
CASSPSGSSYNEQYF TGTGCCAGCAGTCCTAGCGGAAGCTCCTACAATGAGCAGTACTTC TRBJ2-7 TRBV28 . TRBD2
CASSPLAGVPYNEQFF TGTGCCAGTAGTCCTCTAGCGGGAGTTCCCTACAATGAGCAGTTCTTC TRBJ2-1 TRBV19 . TRBD2
CASSLGEGSNEKLFF TGTGCCAGCAGCTTAGGGGAAGGGAGTAATGAAAAACTGTTTTTT TRBJ1-4 TRBV5-4 . .
CSARGTANTESFF TGCAGTGCTCGAGGGACGGCTAACACTGAATCTTTCTTT TRBJ1-1 TRBV20-1 once .
CASSYTMNTEAFF TGTGCCAGCAGTTATACTATGAACACTGAAGCTTTCTTT TRBJ1-1 TRBV6-5 . .
CSAVKTRTGELFF TGCAGTGCCGTTAAAACTCGAACCGGGGAGCTGTTTTTT TRBJ2-2 TRBV20-1 . .
CASSRAVSAGELFF TGTGCCAGTAGTAGGGCAGTATCAGCCGGGGAGCTGTTTTTT TRBJ2-2 TRBV19 few .
CASSFQGRFYEQYF TGTGCCAGCAGCTTCCAGGGGCGCTTCTACGAGCAGTACTTC TRBJ2-7 TRBV5-6 few .
CASSMGSTRTQYF TGTGCCAGTAGTATGGGGTCCACACGTACGCAGTATTTT TRBJ2-3 TRBV19 . .
CASSFSQGYTEAFF TGTGCCAGCAGTTTCTCACAGGGTTACACTGAAGCTTTCTTT TRBJ1-1 TRBV12-3/TRBV12-4 . .
CASSQNQAVRYGYTF TGTGCCAGCAGCCAAAACCAGGCCGTGAGGTATGGCTACACCTTC TRBJ1-2 TRBV14 few .
CASSQVRRRGVSYNEQFF TGTGCCAGCAGCCAAGTTCGTCGGAGGGGGGTGTCCTACAATGAGCAGTTCTTC TRBJ2-1 TRBV3-1 . .
CSARTGTINGYTF TGCAGTGCTAGAACGGGGACAATAAACGGCTACACCTTC TRBJ1-2 TRBV20-1 . .
CAWSARYEAFF TGTGCCTGGAGTGCCCGCTACGAAGCTTTCTTT TRBJ1-1 TRBV30 . .
CASSWRGGYGYTF TGTGCCAGCAGTTGGAGGGGAGGCTATGGCTACACCTTC TRBJ1-2 TRBV28 . .
CASSGVKGTRVATEAFF TGTGCCAGCAGCGGGGTAAAGGGGACTAGAGTGGCCACTGAAGCTTTCTTT TRBJ1-1 TRBV5-4 . .